This T cell receptor beta chain is from a study of shared clonotypes between healthy human individuals. Findings of the study overall: Among non-shared clonotypes, generation probabilities were lower than among those shared by all four donors.

Donors comprised healthy HIV-negative adults lacking recent acute infections or vaccinations. CD45RA-negative memory and CD45RA+ naive subsets were split from the CD4+ cells. V lost 3 bases and J lost 6; bases outside the gene matches: 6. CDR3 length equals 15 residues. Germline CDR1 LNHNV, CDR2 YYDKDF (reference sequence). This clone was recorded only once. Antigen unknown. Clones were read by immunoSEQ multiplex PCR, and TCRdb kept only the in-frame ones, dropping some. The sample gives approximately 1.5 million clones, 98% of which show up once; approximately 0.38% is in the top ten. The J gene is TRBJ1-5, the V gene TRBV15; 9 nucleotides line up with TRBD1. The sequence was collected from a man aged 25-40 years in good health. Input material: naive CD4+ T cells sorted from blood. Subset defined: CD45RA+ positively selected. For the CDR3, the DNA is TGTGCCACCAGCAGGAGGACAGGGGACCGTCAGCCCCAGCATTTT. This gives the protein CATSRRTGDRQPQHF.